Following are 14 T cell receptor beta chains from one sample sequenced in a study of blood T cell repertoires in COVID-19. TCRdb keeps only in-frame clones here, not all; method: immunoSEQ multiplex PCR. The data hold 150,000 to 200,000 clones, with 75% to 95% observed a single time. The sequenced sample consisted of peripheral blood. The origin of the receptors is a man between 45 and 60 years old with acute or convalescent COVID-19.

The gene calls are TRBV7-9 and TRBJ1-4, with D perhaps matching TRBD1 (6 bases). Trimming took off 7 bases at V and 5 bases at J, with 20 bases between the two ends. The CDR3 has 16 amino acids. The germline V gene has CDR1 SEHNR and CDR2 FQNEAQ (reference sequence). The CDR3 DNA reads TGTGCCAGCACCGAAACACAGGGACGGAAAAATGAAAAACTGTTTTTT. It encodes CASTETQGRKNEKLFF.

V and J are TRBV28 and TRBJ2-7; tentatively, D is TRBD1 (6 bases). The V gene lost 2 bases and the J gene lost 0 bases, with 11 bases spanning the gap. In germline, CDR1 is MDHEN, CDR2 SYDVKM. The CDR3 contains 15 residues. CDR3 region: CASSLQGLGSYEQYF. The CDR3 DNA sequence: TGTGCCAGCAGTTTACAGGGGTTAGGCTCCTACGAGCAGTACTTC.

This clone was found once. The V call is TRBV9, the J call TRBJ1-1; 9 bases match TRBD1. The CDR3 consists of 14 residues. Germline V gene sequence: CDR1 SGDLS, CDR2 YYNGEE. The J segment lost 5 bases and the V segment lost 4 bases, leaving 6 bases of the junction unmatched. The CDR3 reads CASSKQGASTEAFF. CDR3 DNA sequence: TGTGCCAGCAGCAAACAGGGGGCCTCGACTGAAGCTTTCTTT.

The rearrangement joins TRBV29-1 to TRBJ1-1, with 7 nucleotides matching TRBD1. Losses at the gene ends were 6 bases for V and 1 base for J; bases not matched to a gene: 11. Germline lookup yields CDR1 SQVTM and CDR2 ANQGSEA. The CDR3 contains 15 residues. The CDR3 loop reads CSVESDRAENTEAFF. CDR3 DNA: TGCAGCGTAGAATCTGACAGGGCAGAGAACACTGAAGCTTTCTTT.

CDR3 in amino acids: CASSLAVLAGGSVGELFF. In DNA, the CDR3 is TGTGCCAGCAGCTTGGCGGTTCTAGCGGGAGGATCTGTCGGGGAGCTGTTTTTT. This rearrangement joins TRBV5-6 to TRBJ2-2, with TRBD2 matching 11 bases. The CDR3 has 18 amino acids. V gave up 0 bases and J gave up 7 bases; unmatched junction bases: 11. CDR1 is SGHDT, CDR2 YYEEEE, per germline. Together with reference TRBV5-6 and TRBJ2-2, the CDR3 gives the full variable domain: DAGVTQSPTHLIKTRGQQVTLRCSPKSGHDTVSWYQQALGQGPQFIFQYYEEEERQRGNFPDRFSGHQFPNYSSELNVNALLLGDSALYLCASSLAVLAGGSVGELFFGEGSRLTVL.

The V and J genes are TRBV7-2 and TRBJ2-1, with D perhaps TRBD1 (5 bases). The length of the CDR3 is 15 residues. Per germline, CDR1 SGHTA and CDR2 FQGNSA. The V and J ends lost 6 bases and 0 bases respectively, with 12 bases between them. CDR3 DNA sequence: TGTGCCAGCAGTCGACAGCGCCTCTCCTACAATGAGCAGTTCTTC. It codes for CASSRQRLSYNEQFF.

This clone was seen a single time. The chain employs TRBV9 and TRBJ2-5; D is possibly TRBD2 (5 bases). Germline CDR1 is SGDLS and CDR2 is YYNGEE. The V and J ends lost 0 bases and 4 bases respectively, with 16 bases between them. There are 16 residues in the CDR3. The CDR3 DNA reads TGTGCCAGCAGCGTAGGCAACGGGCTAGCTGCAGAGACCCAGTACTTC. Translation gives CASSVGNGLAAETQYF.

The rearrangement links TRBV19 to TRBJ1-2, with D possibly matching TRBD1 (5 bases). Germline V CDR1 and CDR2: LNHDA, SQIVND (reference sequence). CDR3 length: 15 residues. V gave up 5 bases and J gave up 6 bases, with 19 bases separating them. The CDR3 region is CASSRSGGDPDGYTF. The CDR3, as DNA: TGTGCCAGTAGTCGGTCTGGGGGGGATCCCGATGGCTACACCTTC. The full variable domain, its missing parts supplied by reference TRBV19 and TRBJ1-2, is DGGITQSPKYLFRKEGQNVTLSCEQNLNHDAMYWYRQDPGQGLRLIYYSQIVNDFQKGDIAEGYSVSREKKESFPLTVTSAQKNPTAFYLCASSRSGGDPDGYTFGSGTRLTVV.

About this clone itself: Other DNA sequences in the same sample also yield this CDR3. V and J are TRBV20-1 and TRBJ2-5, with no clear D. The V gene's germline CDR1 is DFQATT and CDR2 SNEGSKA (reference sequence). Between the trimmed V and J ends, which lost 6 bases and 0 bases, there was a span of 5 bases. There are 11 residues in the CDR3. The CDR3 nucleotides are TGCAGTGCCCGGGACCAAGAGACCCAGTACTTC. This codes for CSARDQETQYF.

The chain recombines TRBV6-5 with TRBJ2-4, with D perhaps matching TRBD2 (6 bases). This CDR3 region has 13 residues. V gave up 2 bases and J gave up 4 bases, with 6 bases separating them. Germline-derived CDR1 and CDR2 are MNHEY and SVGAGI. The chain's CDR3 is CASSYRGKNIQYF. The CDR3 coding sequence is TGTGCCAGCAGTTACCGGGGGAAAAACATTCAGTACTTC.

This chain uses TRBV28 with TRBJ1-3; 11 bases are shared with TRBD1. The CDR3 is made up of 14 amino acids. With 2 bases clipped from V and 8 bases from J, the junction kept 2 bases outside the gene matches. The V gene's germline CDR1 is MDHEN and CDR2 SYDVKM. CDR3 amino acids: CASSLGQGADTIYF. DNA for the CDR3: TGTGCCAGCAGTTTAGGACAGGGGGCAGACACCATATATTTT. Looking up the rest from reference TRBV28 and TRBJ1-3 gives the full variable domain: DVKVTQSSRYLVKRTGEKVFLECVQDMDHENMFWYRQDPGLGLRLIYFSYDVKMKEKGDIPEGYSVSREKKERFSLILESASTNQTSMYLCASSLGQGADTIYFGEGSWLTVV.

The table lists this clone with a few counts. In nucleotides, the CDR3 is TGTGCCACCACTGGACAGGCGGATAATTCACCCCTCCACTTT. It yields the protein CATTGQADNSPLHF. The chain is built from TRBV2 and TRBJ1-6, with 7 bases lining up with TRBD1. The CDR3 runs 14 residues. The trim removed 10 bases at V and 5 bases at J, leaving 8 bases unmatched. Germline CDR1 and CDR2: SNHLY and FYNNEI.

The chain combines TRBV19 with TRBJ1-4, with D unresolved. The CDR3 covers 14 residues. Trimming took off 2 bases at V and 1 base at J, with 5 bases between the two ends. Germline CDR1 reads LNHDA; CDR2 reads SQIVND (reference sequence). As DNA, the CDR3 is TGTGCCAGTAGTATAAGAGGAACTAATGAAAAACTGTTTTTT. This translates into CASSIRGTNEKLFF.

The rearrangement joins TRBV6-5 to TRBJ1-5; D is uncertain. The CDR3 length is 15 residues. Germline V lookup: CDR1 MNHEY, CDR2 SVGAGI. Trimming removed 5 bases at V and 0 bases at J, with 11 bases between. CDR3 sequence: CASSQTGNSNQPQHF. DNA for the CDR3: TGTGCCAGCAGTCAGACGGGAAATAGCAATCAGCCCCAGCATTTT.